The 3 T cell receptor beta chains given below trace back to one sample, sequenced in a study of shared clonotypes between healthy human individuals. Profiled with immunoSEQ multiplex PCR; TCRdb holds only in-frame clones, not every one. The sample has more than 2,000,000 clones, 80% to 95% seen once. Sequenced: naive CD4+ T cells from PBMCs. Subset meaning: CD45RA+ positively selected. All receptors derive from a young man in good health. Some clones in this sample may be carry-over from other donors' samples.

The chain uses TRBV5-1 and TRBJ1-6; D possibly corresponds to TRBD1 (5 bases). V lost 5 bases and J 10 bases, leaving 13 bases between the germline ends. The germline CDR1 and CDR2 sequences are SGHRS and YFSETQ. This CDR3 has 13 amino acids. CDR3 loop: CASRTGLESPLHF. The CDR3 coding sequence is TGCGCCAGCAGAACGGGGCTGGAATCACCCCTCCACTTT.

J is TRBJ2-3 and V is TRBV7-9; TRBD2 matches at 8 bases. The trim removed 5 bases at V and 0 bases at J, leaving 7 bases unmatched. CDR1 is SEHNR and CDR2 is FQNEAQ in the germline V gene (reference sequence). CDR3 length equals 16 residues. CDR3 bases: TGTGCCAGCAGCCCGGGACGGGAGGGTAGCACAGATACGCAGTATTTT. It encodes CASSPGREGSTDTQYF.

J is TRBJ1-5 and V is TRBV6-4; unclear D gene. Germline CDR1 reads MRHNA; CDR2 reads SNTAGT. Trimming left V 0 bases short and J 2 bases short, with 8 bases between. The CDR3 contains 15 residues. CDR3 nucleotides: TGTGCCAGCAGTGACTCTGGACTAGGCAATCAGCCCCAGCATTTT. Residues: CASSDSGLGNQPQHF.